Each of the 9 T cell receptor beta chains below was sequenced from the same sample in a study of T-cell memory formation after mild COVID-19. TCRdb recomputed calls from the 5' RACE reads with MiXCR, one row per CDR3 protein. This sample has tens of thousands of distinct CDR3 sequences, with around 17% found just once. Sequencing was done on a sample of PBMCs or a T cell subset sorted from them (not recorded which). These receptors were collected from an adult woman who had mild COVID-19 (a few samples of this study predate the infection). Cell type and time point are not known.

V usage is TRBV29-1 and J usage is TRBJ2-7; D not resolved. This CDR3 region has 14 residues. Germline lookup yields CDR1 SQVTM and CDR2 ANQGSEA. Trimming left V 0 bases short and J 0 bases short, with 9 bases between. The CDR3 DNA reads TGCAGCGTTGAAGATCCAGATAGCTCCTACGAGCAGTACTTC. As protein: CSVEDPDSSYEQYF.

This chain links TRBV13 with TRBJ1-2; 7 nucleotides match TRBD1. The junction had 7 bases not matched to a gene; V was cut back by 5 bases and J by 1 base. The germline V gene encodes CDR1 PRHDT and CDR2 FYEKMQ (reference sequence). This CDR3 is built from 15 residues. The CDR3 loop is CASSPGQADNYGYTF. The CDR3 DNA sequence: TGTGCCAGCAGCCCCGGACAGGCGGATAACTATGGCTACACCTTC. The full variable domain, with the rest looked up from reference TRBV13 and TRBJ1-2, is AAGVIQSPRHLIKEKRETATLKCYPIPRHDTVYWYQQGPGQDPQFLISFYEKMQSDKGSIPDRFSAQQFSDYHSELNMSSLELGDSALYFCASSPGQADNYGYTFGSGTRLTVV.

This clonotype was observed a few times. The CDR3 DNA reads as TGTGCCAGCAGCCCCGGGGACAGGGTCTACGAGCAGTACTTC. The encoded protein is CASSPGDRVYEQYF. V gene TRBV9 combines with J gene TRBJ2-7; 9 bases align to TRBD1. This CDR3 comprises 14 residues. V shed 4 bases, J shed 3 bases, and the junction held 5 bases outside the gene matches. The V gene's germline CDR1 is SGDLS and CDR2 YYNGEE. Filled out from reference TRBV9 and TRBJ2-7, the complete variable domain reads DSGVTQTPKHLITATGQRVTLRCSPRSGDLSVYWYQQSLDQGLQFLIQYYNGEERAKGNILERFSAQQFPDLHSELNLSSLELGDSALYFCASSPGDRVYEQYFGPGTRLTVT.

In its sample, this clonotype was seen a few times. This chain joins TRBV7-6 and TRBJ2-2; no clear D. The CDR3 is made up of 13 amino acids. Trimming removed 5 bases from V and 6 bases from J, with 10 bases in between. Per germline, CDR1 SGHVS and CDR2 FNYEAQ. CDR3 residues: CASSPLGAGELFF. CDR3 coding DNA: TGTGCCAGCAGCCCCCTGGGTGCCGGGGAGCTGTTTTTT. Full variable domain (rest looked up from reference TRBV7-6 and TRBJ2-2): GAGVSQSPRYKVTKRGQDVALRCDPISGHVSLYWYRQALGQGPEFLTYFNYEAQQDKSGLPNDRFSAERPEGSISTLTIQRTEQRDSAMYRCASSPLGAGELFFGEGSRLTVL.

The V call is TRBV28, the J call TRBJ2-1; D ambiguous. This CDR3 is built from 12 residues. Germline V lookup: CDR1 MDHEN, CDR2 SYDVKM. With 3 bases removed from V and 7 bases from J, the gap between germline ends came to 7 bases. The CDR3 region is CASSFDGNEQFF. In DNA form, the CDR3 reads TGTGCCAGCAGTTTCGACGGGAATGAGCAGTTCTTC.

This sequence joins TRBV2 and TRBJ1-1; the D is unclear. The CDR3 runs to 15 residues. CDR1 SNHLY and CDR2 FYNNEI come from the germline V gene. V was trimmed by 1 base and J by 1 base, leaving 10 bases between them. CDR3 loop: CASSEDGLGNTEAFF. The CDR3 DNA sequence: TGTGCCAGCAGTGAAGATGGACTTGGGAACACTGAAGCTTTCTTT.

This clonotype has only a few counts. Mismatch with germline at one junction end may stem from a read error. The chain carries TRBV7-7 and TRBJ2-3; TRBD1 aligns across 11 bases. This CDR3 region has 15 residues. Germline V gives CDR1 SSHAT, CDR2 FNYEAQ (reference sequence). The CDR3 here is CASSWGQGGTDTQYF. Written as DNA, the CDR3 is TGTGCTAGCAGCTGGGGACAGGGGGGCACAGATACGCAGTATTTT. The complete variable domain, with remaining parts taken from reference TRBV7-7 and TRBJ2-3, reads GAGVSQSPRYKVTKRGQDVTLRCDPISSHATLYWYQQALGQGPEFLTYFNYEAQPDKSGLPSDRFSAERPEGSISTLTIQRTEQRDSAMYRCASSWGQGGTDTQYFGPGTRLTVL.

The chain joins TRBV9 to TRBJ2-2, with D unclear. This CDR3 is built from 12 residues. Between the trimmed V and J ends, which lost 1 base and 9 bases, there was a span of 7 bases. In germline, CDR1 is SGDLS, CDR2 YYNGEE. In DNA form, the CDR3 reads TGTGCCAGCAGCGTATTAGGTCGGGAGCTGTTTTTT. This gives the protein CASSVLGRELFF. The whole variable domain, filled in from reference TRBV9 and TRBJ2-2, reads DSGVTQTPKHLITATGQRVTLRCSPRSGDLSVYWYQQSLDQGLQFLIQYYNGEERAKGNILERFSAQQFPDLHSELNLSSLELGDSALYFCASSVLGRELFFGEGSRLTVL.

The sample holds a few counts of this clonotype. The chain uses TRBV7-9 and TRBJ1-2, with a possible D match to TRBD1 (5 bases). V lost 3 bases to trimming and J lost 3 bases, with 11 bases between them. This CDR3 has 14 amino acids. The germline CDR1 and CDR2 sequences are SEHNR and FQNEAQ (reference sequence). CDR3 amino acids: CASSFPGKHYGYTF. DNA for the CDR3: TGTGCCAGCAGCTTTCCAGGGAAGCACTATGGCTACACCTTC.